Described below is a single T cell receptor (beta chain) sequence and its context. Its antigen is not identified. These data originate in a study of T cell repertoires in cytomegalovirus infection. Study context: CMV infection together with matching HLA type was indicated by public TCR beta signatures.

There are 16 residues in the CDR3. After removal of 4 bases from V and 4 bases from J, the junction contained 9 bases not matched to a gene. Germline CDR1 reads SGHRS; CDR2 reads YFSETQ. In TCRdb, the reads were re-called with MiXCR into one record per CDR3 protein. The profile shows 110,000 to 150,000 distinct CDR3 sequences, over 30% of them singletons. Study-wide results and limits: Across the ex vivo response, the dominant clonotypes were HLA-C-restricted CMV-specific TCR beta clonotypes. The study identified carriers of CMV plus the relevant HLA from cumulative public TCR beta family frequency.

Sequencing was performed on CD8+ T cells from cultured PBMCs, taken from culture after CMV antigen stimulation. The rearrangement joins TRBV5-1 to TRBJ1-4, with 8 bases that match TRBD1. The TCR comes from a human donor in good health (CMV status not recorded). Some clones in this sample may be carry-over from other donors' samples. The CDR3 sequence is CASSPRQGADNEKLFF. CDR3 bases: TGCGCCAGCAGCCCCCGTCAGGGGGCAGATAATGAAAAACTGTTTTTT.